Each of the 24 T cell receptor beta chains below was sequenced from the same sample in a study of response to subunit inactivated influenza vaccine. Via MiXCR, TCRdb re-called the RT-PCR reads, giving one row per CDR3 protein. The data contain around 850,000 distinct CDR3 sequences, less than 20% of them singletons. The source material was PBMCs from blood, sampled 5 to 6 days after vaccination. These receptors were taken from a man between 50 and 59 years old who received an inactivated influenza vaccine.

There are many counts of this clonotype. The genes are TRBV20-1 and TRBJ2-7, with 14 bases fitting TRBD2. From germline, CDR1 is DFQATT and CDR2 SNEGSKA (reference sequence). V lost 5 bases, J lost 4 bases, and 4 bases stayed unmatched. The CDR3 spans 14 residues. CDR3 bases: TGCAGTGCTCATCGACTAGCGGGAGGGTACGAGCAGTACTTC. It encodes CSAHRLAGGYEQYF.

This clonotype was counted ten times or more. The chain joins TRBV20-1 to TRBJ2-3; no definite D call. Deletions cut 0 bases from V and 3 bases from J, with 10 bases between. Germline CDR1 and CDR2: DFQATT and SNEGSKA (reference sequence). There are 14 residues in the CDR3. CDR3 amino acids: CSARDVGETDTQYF. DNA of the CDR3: TGCAGTGCTAGAGACGTTGGGGAAACAGATACGCAGTATTTT.

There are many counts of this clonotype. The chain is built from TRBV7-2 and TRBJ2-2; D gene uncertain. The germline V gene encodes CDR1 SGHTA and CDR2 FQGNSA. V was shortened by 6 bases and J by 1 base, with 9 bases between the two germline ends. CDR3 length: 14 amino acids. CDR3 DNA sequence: TGTGCCAGCAGGATTACGCAGAACACCGGGGAGCTGTTTTTT. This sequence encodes CASRITQNTGELFF.

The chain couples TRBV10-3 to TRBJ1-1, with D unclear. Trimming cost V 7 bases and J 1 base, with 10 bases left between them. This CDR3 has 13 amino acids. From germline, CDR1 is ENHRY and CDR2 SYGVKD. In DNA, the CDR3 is TGTGCCATCAAAGGGATGGGGAACACTGAAGCTTTCTTT. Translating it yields CAIKGMGNTEAFF.

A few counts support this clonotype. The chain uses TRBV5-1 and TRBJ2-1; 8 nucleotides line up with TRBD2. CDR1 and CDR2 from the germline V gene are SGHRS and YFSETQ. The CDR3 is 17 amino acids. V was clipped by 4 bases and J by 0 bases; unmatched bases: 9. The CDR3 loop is CASSLNPGTSSYNEQFF. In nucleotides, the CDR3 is TGCGCCAGCAGCCTGAACCCCGGGACTAGCTCCTACAATGAGCAGTTCTTC.

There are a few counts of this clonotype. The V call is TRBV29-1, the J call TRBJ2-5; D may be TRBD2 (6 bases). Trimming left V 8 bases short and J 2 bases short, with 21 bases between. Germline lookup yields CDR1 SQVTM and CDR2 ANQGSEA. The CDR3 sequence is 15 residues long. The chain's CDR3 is CSFPGEGWYQETQYF. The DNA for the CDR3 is TGCAGCTTTCCGGGAGAGGGTTGGTATCAAGAGACCCAGTACTTC.

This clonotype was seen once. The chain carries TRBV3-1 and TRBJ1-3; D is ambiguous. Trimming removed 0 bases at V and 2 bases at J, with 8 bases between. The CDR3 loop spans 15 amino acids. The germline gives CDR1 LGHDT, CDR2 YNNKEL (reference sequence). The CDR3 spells CASSQDPLAGNTIYF. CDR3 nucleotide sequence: TGTGCCAGCAGCCAAGACCCCTTAGCTGGAAACACCATATATTTT.

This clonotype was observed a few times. The CDR3 bases are TGTGCCACCAGTGATTTGTCAGGGACTAGCGATTTGGATACGCAGTATTTT. This encodes CATSDLSGTSDLDTQYF. This chain links TRBV24-1 with TRBJ2-3; 10 positions agree with TRBD2. V shed 0 bases and J 6 bases; nucleotides not matched to a gene: 8. This CDR3 is built from 17 residues. Germline CDR1 KGHDR, CDR2 SFDVKD.

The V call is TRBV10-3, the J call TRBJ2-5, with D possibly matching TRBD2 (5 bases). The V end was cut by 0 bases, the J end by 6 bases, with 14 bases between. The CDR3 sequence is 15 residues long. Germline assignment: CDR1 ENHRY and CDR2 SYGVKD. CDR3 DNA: TGTGCCATCAGTGAGTCGATACCAGCGGCGAAGACCCAGTACTTC. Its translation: CAISESIPAAKTQYF.

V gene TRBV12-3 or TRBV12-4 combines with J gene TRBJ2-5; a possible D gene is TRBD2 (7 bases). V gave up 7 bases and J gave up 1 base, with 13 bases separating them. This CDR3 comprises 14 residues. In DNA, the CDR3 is TGTGCCAGCATGGCTGCGGGGGCCCAAGAGACCCAGTACTTC. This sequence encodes CASMAAGAQETQYF.

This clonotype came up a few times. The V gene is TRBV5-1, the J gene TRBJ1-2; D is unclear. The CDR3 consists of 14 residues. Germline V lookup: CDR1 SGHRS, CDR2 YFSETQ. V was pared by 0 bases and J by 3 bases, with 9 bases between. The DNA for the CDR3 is TGCGCCAGCAGCTTGGTTTCGGATCACTATGGCTACACCTTC. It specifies CASSLVSDHYGYTF.

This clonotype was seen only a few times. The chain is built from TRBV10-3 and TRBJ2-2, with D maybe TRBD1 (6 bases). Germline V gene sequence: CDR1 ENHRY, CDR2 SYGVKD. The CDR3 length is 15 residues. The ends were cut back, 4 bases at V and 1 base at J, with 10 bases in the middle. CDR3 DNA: TGTGCCATCAGTGGCGAAGGGGGGAACACCGGGGAGCTGTTTTTT. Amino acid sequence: CAISGEGGNTGELFF.

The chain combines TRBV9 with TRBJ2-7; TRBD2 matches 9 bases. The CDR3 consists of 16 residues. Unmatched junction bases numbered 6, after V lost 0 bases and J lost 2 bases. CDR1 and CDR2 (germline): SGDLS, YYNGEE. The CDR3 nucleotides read TGTGCCAGCAGCGTAGCTCCAGCGGGAGGCCCCTACGAGCAGTACTTC. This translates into CASSVAPAGGPYEQYF. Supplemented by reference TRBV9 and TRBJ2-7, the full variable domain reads DSGVTQTPKHLITATGQRVTLRCSPRSGDLSVYWYQQSLDQGLQFLIQYYNGEERAKGNILERFSAQQFPDLHSELNLSSLELGDSALYFCASSVAPAGGPYEQYFGPGTRLTVT.

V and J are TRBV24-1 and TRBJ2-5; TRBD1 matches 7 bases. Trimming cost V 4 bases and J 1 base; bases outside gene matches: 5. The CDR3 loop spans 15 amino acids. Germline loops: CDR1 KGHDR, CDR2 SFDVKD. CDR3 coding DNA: TGTGCCACCAGTGACACTCGGGACAGCCAAGAGACCCAGTACTTC. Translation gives CATSDTRDSQETQYF.

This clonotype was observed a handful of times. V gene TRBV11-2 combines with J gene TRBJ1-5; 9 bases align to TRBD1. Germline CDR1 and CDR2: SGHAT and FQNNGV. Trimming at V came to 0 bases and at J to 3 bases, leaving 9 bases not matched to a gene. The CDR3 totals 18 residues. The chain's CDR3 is CASSLERSGTGINQPQHF. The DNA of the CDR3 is TGTGCCAGCAGCTTAGAACGGTCTGGGACAGGGATCAATCAGCCCCAGCATTTT.

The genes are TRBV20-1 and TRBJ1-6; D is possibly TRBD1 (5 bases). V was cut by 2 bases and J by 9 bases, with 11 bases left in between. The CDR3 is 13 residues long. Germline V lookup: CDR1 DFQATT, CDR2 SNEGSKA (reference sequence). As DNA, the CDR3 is TGCAGTGCTAGACGAGGGGCTGGTTCACCCCTCCACTTT. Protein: CSARRGAGSPLHF.

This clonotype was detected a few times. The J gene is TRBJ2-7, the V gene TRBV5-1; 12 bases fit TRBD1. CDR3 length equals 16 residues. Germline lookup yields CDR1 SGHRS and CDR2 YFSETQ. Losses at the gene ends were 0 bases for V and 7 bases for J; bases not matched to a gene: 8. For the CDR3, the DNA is TGCGCCAGCAGCTTGGACGGGGGACAGGGGGCGCGGGAGCAGTACTTC. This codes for CASSLDGGQGAREQYF.

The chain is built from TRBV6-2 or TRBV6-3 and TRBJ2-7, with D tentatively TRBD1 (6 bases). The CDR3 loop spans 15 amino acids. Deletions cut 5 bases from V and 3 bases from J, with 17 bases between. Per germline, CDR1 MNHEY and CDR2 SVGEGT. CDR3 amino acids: CASSRWPGQNYEQYF. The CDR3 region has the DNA TGTGCCAGCAGTCGGTGGCCCGGACAGAACTACGAGCAGTACTTC.

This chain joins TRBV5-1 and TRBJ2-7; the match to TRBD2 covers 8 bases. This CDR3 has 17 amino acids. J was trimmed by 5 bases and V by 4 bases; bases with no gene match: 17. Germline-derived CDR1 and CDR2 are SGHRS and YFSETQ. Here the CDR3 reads CASSAHGDGRALDEQYF. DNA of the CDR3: TGCGCCAGCAGCGCCCACGGCGACGGGAGGGCCCTGGACGAGCAGTACTTC.

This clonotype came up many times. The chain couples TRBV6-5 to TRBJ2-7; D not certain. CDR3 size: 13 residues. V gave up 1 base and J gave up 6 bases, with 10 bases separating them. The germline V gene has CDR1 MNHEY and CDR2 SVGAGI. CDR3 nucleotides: TGTGCCAGCAGTTACTTCGCCGTCGGCGAGCAGTACTTC. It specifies CASSYFAVGEQYF.

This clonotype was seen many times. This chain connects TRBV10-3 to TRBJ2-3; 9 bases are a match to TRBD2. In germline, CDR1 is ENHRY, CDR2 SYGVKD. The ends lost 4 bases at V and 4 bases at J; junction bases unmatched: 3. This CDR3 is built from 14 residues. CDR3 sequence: CAISAREGADTQYF. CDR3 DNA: TGTGCCATCAGTGCGCGGGAGGGCGCAGATACGCAGTATTTT.

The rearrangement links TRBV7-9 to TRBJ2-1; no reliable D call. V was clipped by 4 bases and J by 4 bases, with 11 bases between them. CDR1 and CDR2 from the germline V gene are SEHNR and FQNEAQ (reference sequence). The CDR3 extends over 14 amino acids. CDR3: CASSSYSGYNEQFF. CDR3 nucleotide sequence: TGTGCCAGCAGCTCATACTCCGGGTACAATGAGCAGTTCTTC. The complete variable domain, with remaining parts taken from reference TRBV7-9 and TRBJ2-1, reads DTGVSQNPRHKITKRGQNVTFRCDPISEHNRLYWYRQTLGQGPEFLTYFQNEAQLEKSRLLSDRFSAERPKGSFSTLEIQRTEQGDSAMYLCASSSYSGYNEQFFGPGTRLTVL.

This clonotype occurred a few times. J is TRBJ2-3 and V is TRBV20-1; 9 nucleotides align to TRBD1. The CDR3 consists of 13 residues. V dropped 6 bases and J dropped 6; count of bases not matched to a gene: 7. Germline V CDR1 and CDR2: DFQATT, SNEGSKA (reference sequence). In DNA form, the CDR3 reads TGCAGTGCCAAGGACAGGGGCAAGGATACGCAGTATTTT. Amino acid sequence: CSAKDRGKDTQYF.

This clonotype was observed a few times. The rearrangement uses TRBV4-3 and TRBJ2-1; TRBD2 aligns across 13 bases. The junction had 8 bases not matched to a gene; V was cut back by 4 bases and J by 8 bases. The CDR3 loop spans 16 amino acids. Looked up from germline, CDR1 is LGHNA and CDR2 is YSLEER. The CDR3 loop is CASSRTGTSGDHEQFF. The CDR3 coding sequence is TGCGCCAGCAGCCGAACCGGGACTAGCGGGGATCATGAGCAGTTCTTC.